These 21 T cell receptor beta chains originate from one sample sequenced in a study of blood T cell repertoires in COVID-19 (dated by TCRdb to 2020 to 2021). The library was generated by the immunoSEQ multiplex PCR assay. TCRdb re-hosts the immuneACCESS table, in-frame sequences only. Its copies lack some clones; in the studies checked, an unresolved V gene accounts for under half of them, and the cause for the rest is not known. Across this sample there are 120,000 to 150,000 clones, with around 81% seen only once. The ten largest clones capture less than 5.5% of the sample. Sequencing was done on a sample of peripheral blood. The receptors here all came from a woman between 45 and 60 years old with acute or convalescent COVID-19.

V usage is TRBV5-5 and J usage is TRBJ1-3; the D gene is possibly TRBD1 (6 bases). CDR3 length: 15 residues. The V end lost 3 bases, the J end lost 4 bases, and 14 bases lay between the germline ends. Germline V gene lookup returns CDR1 SGHKS and CDR2 YYEKEE (reference sequence). The CDR3 region has the DNA TGTGCCAGCAGCTCGACAGGTTTATCCGGAAACACCATATATTTT. Translated, it gives CASSSTGLSGNTIYF.

The gene calls are TRBV9 and TRBJ2-3; possibly TRBD2 for D (5 bases). The V and J ends lost 0 bases and 0 bases respectively, with 8 bases between them. CDR1 and CDR2 from the germline V gene are SGDLS and YYNGEE. The CDR3 runs 15 residues. CDR3 protein: CASSVVGVSTDTQYF. In DNA form, the CDR3 reads TGTGCCAGCAGCGTAGTCGGGGTTAGCACAGATACGCAGTATTTT.

J is TRBJ2-3 and V is TRBV6-4; 7 positions agree with TRBD2. The CDR3 runs 13 residues. Germline assignment: CDR1 MRHNA and CDR2 SNTAGT. J was trimmed by 1 base and V by 9 bases; bases with no gene match: 4. CDR3 sequence (DNA): TGTGCCAGTCGGGGGGAAGGCACAGATACGCAGTATTTT. This translates into CASRGEGTDTQYF.

The chain is built from TRBV12-5 and TRBJ2-7; maybe TRBD2 (5 bases). Germline CDR1 and CDR2: LGHNT and FRNRAP. The length of the CDR3 is 13 residues. V lost 8 bases and J lost 7, with 18 bases in between. CDR3 protein: CASRSGTIREQYF. CDR3 coding DNA: TGTGCTAGTCGGAGCGGAACGATTAGAGAGCAGTACTTC.

V gene TRBV7-9 combines with J gene TRBJ1-4; no definite D call. CDR1 SEHNR and CDR2 FQNEAQ come from the germline V gene (reference sequence). CDR3 length equals 13 residues. V shed 6 bases and J shed 5 bases, with 10 bases lying between them. For the CDR3, the DNA is TGTGCCAGCAGTGGGCCGGCGAATGAAAAACTGTTTTTT. Translating gives CASSGPANEKLFF.

The rearrangement uses TRBV28 and TRBJ1-2; D uncertain. The V end lost 3 bases, the J end lost 5 bases, and 7 bases lay between the germline ends. In germline, CDR1 is MDHEN, CDR2 SYDVKM. This CDR3 has 12 amino acids. Here the CDR3 DNA reads TGTGCCAGCAGTTTTGGAGGATATGGCTACACCTTC. Residues: CASSFGGYGYTF.

The chain links TRBV5-6 to TRBJ2-3, with D possibly being TRBD2 (6 bases). V was cut by 3 bases and J by 3 bases, with 14 bases left in between. The CDR3 spans 15 residues. CDR1 SGHDT and CDR2 YYEEEE come from the germline V gene. CDR3 nucleotide sequence: TGTGCCAGCAGCTGGAGGGAGGTTTGGACAGATACGCAGTATTTT. Translated, it gives CASSWREVWTDTQYF.

V usage is TRBV7-2 and J usage is TRBJ1-6, with 7 positions matching TRBD1. J lost 7 bases, V lost 1 base, and 4 bases had no gene match. This CDR3 spans 15 amino acids. Germline CDR1 SGHTA, CDR2 FQGNSA. CDR3 residues: CASSLGGGENSPLHF. In DNA, the CDR3 is TGTGCCAGCAGCTTAGGAGGGGGCGAAAATTCACCCCTCCACTTT.

The chain recombines TRBV5-1 with TRBJ2-5, with D unresolved. The germline V and J ends were trimmed by 7 bases and 3 bases, with 7 bases remaining between them. The germline CDR1 and CDR2 sequences are SGHRS and YFSETQ. CDR3 length equals 11 residues. This CDR3 reads CASWAEETQYF. The CDR3 DNA reads TGCGCCAGCTGGGCCGAAGAGACCCAGTACTTC.

V and J are TRBV6-2 or TRBV6-3 and TRBJ1-5; no clear D. The CDR3 totals 14 residues. With 5 bases removed from V and 2 bases from J, the gap between germline ends came to 10 bases. Germline V gives CDR1 MNHEY, CDR2 SVGEGT. CDR3 in amino acids: CASSHTEGNQPQHF. In DNA, the CDR3 is TGTGCCAGCAGTCACACGGAGGGCAATCAGCCCCAGCATTTT.

V and J are TRBV2 and TRBJ1-5; D is ambiguous. Germline-derived CDR1 and CDR2 are SNHLY and FYNNEI. The CDR3 is 12 amino acids. The V end was cut by 4 bases, the J end by 9 bases, with 10 bases between. CDR3: CASSGVPRPQHF. DNA of the CDR3: TGTGCCAGCAGTGGAGTGCCGAGGCCCCAGCATTTT.

This chain connects TRBV29-1 to TRBJ2-7; 11 bases are a match to TRBD1. Germline CDR1 SQVTM, CDR2 ANQGSEA. The CDR3 contains 14 residues. J was trimmed by 5 bases and V by 4 bases; bases with no gene match: 7. This CDR3 is CSVGSRTGGDEQYF. CDR3 DNA sequence: TGCAGCGTTGGATCTCGGACAGGGGGCGACGAGCAGTACTTC.

The V and J genes are TRBV4-3 and TRBJ1-4; TRBD1 matches 7 bases. Germline values: CDR1 LGHNA, CDR2 YSLEER. Unmatched junction bases numbered 10, after V lost 0 bases and J lost 6 bases. This CDR3 contains 17 residues. Here the CDR3 DNA reads TGCGCCAGCAGCCAAGACGGACGACAGGGCATGGATGAAAAACTGTTTTTT. Protein: CASSQDGRQGMDEKLFF.

V gene TRBV7-2 combines with J gene TRBJ2-3, with unresolved D. Germline V gene lookup returns CDR1 SGHTA and CDR2 FQGNSA. CDR3 length: 14 amino acids. V gave up 4 bases and J gave up 12 bases, with 20 bases separating them. The CDR3 loop is CASSSSLTIPLQYF. CDR3 nucleotide sequence: TGTGCCAGCAGCTCCTCCCTAACTATCCCGCTTCAGTATTTT.

The chain is built from TRBV13 and TRBJ2-5; TRBD2 agrees at 9 bases. The CDR3 covers 20 residues. Germline-derived CDR1 and CDR2 are PRHDT and FYEKMQ (reference sequence). V dropped 3 bases and J dropped 2; count of bases not matched to a gene: 19. The CDR3 DNA sequence: TGTGCCAGCAGCTTCACTCGTTCCGGGACTAGCAAAGGCCCACAAGAGACCCAGTACTTC. This sequence encodes CASSFTRSGTSKGPQETQYF. The variable domain in full, with the rest retrieved from reference TRBV13 and TRBJ2-5, is AAGVIQSPRHLIKEKRETATLKCYPIPRHDTVYWYQQGPGQDPQFLISFYEKMQSDKGSIPDRFSAQQFSDYHSELNMSSLELGDSALYFCASSFTRSGTSKGPQETQYFGPGTRLLVL.

V and J are TRBV18 and TRBJ1-5; D might be TRBD1 (5 bases). V lost 2 bases and J 5 bases, leaving 13 bases between the germline ends. This CDR3 is built from 15 residues. Germline loops: CDR1 KGHSH, CDR2 LQKENI. Here the CDR3 DNA reads TGTGCCAGCTCACCAAACGACAGTGGAGATCAGCCCCAGCATTTT. Protein sequence: CASSPNDSGDQPQHF.

The chain employs TRBV6-5 and TRBJ2-1; D is perhaps TRBD2 (6 bases). Trimming removed 2 bases from V and 3 bases from J, with 11 bases in between. Germline values: CDR1 MNHEY, CDR2 SVGAGI. The length of the CDR3 is 15 residues. The CDR3 sequence: CASSYGGGLYNEQFF. The CDR3 DNA follows: TGTGCCAGCAGTTACGGGGGAGGACTCTACAATGAGCAGTTCTTC.

The chain couples TRBV7-6 to TRBJ2-5, with D possibly matching TRBD1 (5 bases). Between the trimmed V and J ends, which lost 1 base and 2 bases, there was a span of 5 bases. Germline values: CDR1 SGHVS, CDR2 FNYEAQ. CDR3 length equals 13 residues. This chain's CDR3 is CASSLDRQETQYF. The CDR3 region has the DNA TGTGCCAGCAGCTTAGACAGGCAAGAGACCCAGTACTTC. Filled out from reference TRBV7-6 and TRBJ2-5, the complete variable domain reads GAGVSQSPRYKVTKRGQDVALRCDPISGHVSLYWYRQALGQGPEFLTYFNYEAQQDKSGLPNDRFSAERPEGSISTLTIQRTEQRDSAMYRCASSLDRQETQYFGPGTRLLVL.

The chain has TRBV2 and TRBJ1-1; TRBD1 is a possible D gene (5 bases). This CDR3 is built from 13 residues. Germline values: CDR1 SNHLY, CDR2 FYNNEI. Trimming removed 8 bases from V and 1 base from J, with 11 bases in between. CDR3 DNA: TGTGCCAGCGGAGACAGAAAGAACACTGAAGCTTTCTTT. Protein product: CASGDRKNTEAFF.

The chain combines TRBV6-5 with TRBJ2-2, with 7 nucleotides matching TRBD1. V lost 6 bases, J lost 7 bases, and 2 bases stayed unmatched. The CDR3 totals 12 residues. Germline CDR1 MNHEY, CDR2 SVGAGI. CDR3 in DNA: TGTGCCAGCAGGACAGGGCACGGGGAGCTGTTTTTT. It is translated as CASRTGHGELFF.

This clone appeared a single time. J is TRBJ2-3 and V is TRBV9; D may be TRBD1 (5 bases). CDR1 is SGDLS and CDR2 is YYNGEE in the germline V gene. Trimming shortened V by 0 bases and J by 0 bases, and 11 bases separated the two germline ends. The CDR3 sequence is 16 residues long. CDR3 in DNA: TGTGCCAGCAGCGTAGACCTGGGGCAGAGCACAGATACGCAGTATTTT. As protein: CASSVDLGQSTDTQYF.